This T cell receptor (beta chain) was retrieved from a study of cytomegalovirus exposure and HLA in healthy donors. Study in general: Among the approximately 400 donors who were genotyped, roughly 85% fell in the genetic ancestry cluster that is associated with self-reported Caucasian donors.

These donors counted as nominally healthy when sampled, but unrecorded immune exposures were likely. The PCR was carried out with 60 Vbeta primers and 13 Jbeta primers. Sequencing used immunoSEQ multiplex PCR; TCRdb keeps in-frame clones, though not all of them. The sample's table shows about 140,000 clones. The CDR3 sequence is 13 residues long. CDR1 and CDR2 (germline): SGHNT, YYREEE (reference sequence). The chain recombines TRBV5-4 with TRBJ2-5; 7 positions match TRBD2. The DNA end is more similar to TRBJ2-7, so the J call may be wrong. The specimen was PBMCs. This clonotype was sampled from a male donor in good health and CMV-seronegative. The CDR3 DNA reads as TGTGCCAGCCGTAGCGGGCCCCGCTACGAGCAGTACTTC. Translated: CASRSGPRYEQYF.